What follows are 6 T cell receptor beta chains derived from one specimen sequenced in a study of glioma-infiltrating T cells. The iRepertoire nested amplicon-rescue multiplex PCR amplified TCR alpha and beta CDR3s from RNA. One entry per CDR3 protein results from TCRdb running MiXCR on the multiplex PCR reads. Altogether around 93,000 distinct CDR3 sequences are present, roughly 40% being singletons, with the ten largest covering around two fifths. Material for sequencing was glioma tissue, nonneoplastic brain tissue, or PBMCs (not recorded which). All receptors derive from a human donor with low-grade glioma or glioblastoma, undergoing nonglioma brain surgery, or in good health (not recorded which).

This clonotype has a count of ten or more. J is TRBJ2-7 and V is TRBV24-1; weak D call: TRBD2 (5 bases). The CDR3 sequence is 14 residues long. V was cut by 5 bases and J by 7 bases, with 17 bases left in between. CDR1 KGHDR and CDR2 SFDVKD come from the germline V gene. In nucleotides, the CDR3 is TGTGCCACCAGTGGAGGGAACTGGGGAGAAGAGCAGTACTTC. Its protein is CATSGGNWGEEQYF.

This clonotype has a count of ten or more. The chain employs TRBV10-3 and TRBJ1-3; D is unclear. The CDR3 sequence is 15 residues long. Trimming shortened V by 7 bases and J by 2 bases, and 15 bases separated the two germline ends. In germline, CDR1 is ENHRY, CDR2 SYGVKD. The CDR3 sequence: CAITPSQITGNTIYF. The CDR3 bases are TGTGCCATCACCCCGAGCCAAATCACTGGAAACACCATATATTTT.

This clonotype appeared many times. Here the CDR3 DNA reads TGTGCCAGCTCACCCCCGGGGACAGTCGAGACCCAGTACTTC. Its protein product is CASSPPGTVETQYF. J is TRBJ2-5 and V is TRBV18; 7 bases line up with TRBD1. V gave up 3 bases and J gave up 5 bases; unmatched junction bases: 6. Germline CDR1 reads KGHSH; CDR2 reads LQKENI. The CDR3 runs to 14 residues.

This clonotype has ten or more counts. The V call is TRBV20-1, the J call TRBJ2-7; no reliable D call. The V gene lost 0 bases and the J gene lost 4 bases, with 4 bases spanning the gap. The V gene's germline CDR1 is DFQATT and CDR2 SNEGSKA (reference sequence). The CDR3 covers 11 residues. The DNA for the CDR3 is TGCAGTGCTAGAGAGAGATACGAGCAGTACTTC. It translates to CSARERYEQYF.

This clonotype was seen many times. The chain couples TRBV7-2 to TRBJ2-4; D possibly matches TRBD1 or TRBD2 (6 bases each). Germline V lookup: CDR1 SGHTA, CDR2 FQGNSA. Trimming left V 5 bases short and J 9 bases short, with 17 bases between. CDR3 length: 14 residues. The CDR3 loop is CASSTRTGGAIQYF. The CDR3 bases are TGTGCCAGCAGCACTCGGACCGGGGGCGCCATTCAGTACTTC. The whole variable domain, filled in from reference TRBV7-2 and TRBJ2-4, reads GAGVSQSPSNKVTEKGKDVELRCDPISGHTALYWYRQSLGQGLEFLIYFQGNSAPDKSGLPSDRFSAERTGGSVSTLTIQRTQQEDSAVYLCASSTRTGGAIQYFGAGTRLSVL.

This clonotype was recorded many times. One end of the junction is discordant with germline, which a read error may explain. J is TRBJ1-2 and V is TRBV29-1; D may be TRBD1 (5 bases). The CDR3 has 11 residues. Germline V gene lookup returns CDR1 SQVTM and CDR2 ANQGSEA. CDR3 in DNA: TGCAGCGTCACATCGGGGCAGAACTTCCACTTC. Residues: CSVTSGQNFHF.